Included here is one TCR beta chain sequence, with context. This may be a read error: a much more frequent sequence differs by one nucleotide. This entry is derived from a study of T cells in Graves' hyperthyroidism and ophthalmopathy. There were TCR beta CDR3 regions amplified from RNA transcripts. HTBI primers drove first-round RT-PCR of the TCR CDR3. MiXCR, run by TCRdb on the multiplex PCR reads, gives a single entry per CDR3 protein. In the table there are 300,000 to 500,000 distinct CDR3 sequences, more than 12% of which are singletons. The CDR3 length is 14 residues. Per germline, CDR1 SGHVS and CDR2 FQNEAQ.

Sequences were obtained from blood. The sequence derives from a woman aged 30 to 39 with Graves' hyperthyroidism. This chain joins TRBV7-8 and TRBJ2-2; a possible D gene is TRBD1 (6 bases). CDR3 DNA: TGTTCCAGCAGCACCCGACAGGAGCCCGGGGAGCTGTTTTTT. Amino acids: CSSSTRQEPGELFF.